Sequencing of this TCR beta chain was carried out in a study of T cell repertoires in ileal Crohn's disease. Whole-study context: Thiopurines (about ten) or anti-TNF agents (approximately 20) were given postoperatively to about half.

Time point noted: neoterminal ileum biopsy at postoperative endoscopy, about 6 months after surgery. The CDR3 loop spans 17 amino acids. CDR1 and CDR2 from the germline V gene are SGHRS and YFSETQ. Trimming took 0 bases from V and 5 from J; bases not matched to a gene: 9. This clone has a handful of counts. The table came from immunoSEQ multiplex PCR; TCRdb's copy has only in-frame clones and leaves some out. The sample holds almost 4,000 clones, just under 80% seen once. The TCR comes from an adult with Crohn's disease. The sequenced material came from ileal tissue. The chain is built from TRBV5-1 and TRBJ1-1; the match to TRBD1 covers 11 bases. CDR3 protein: CASSLVPTGTGGTEAFF. The DNA for the CDR3 is TGCGCCAGCAGCTTGGTTCCAACCGGGACAGGGGGAACTGAAGCTTTCTTT.